Presented here are 8 T cell receptor beta chains from one specimen sequenced in a study of graft-versus-host responses after intestinal transplantation. Clones were read by immunoSEQ multiplex PCR, and TCRdb kept only the in-frame ones, dropping some. The sample holds 70,000 or so clones; over 75% are singletons and the top ten take 0.35% to 0.45%. These receptors have no identified antigens. The sequencing used unstimulated CD4+ T cells sorted from spleen or lymph node cells, collected before transplant. The origin of the receptors is a human donor who was the organ donor for an intestinal transplant.

The CDR3 nucleotides read TGTGCCAGCAGTGAAAAGGCGGGTAATGAAAAACTGTTTTTT. It codes for CASSEKAGNEKLFF. The chain employs TRBV2 and TRBJ1-4; D remains ambiguous. This CDR3 comprises 14 residues. CDR1 and CDR2 from the germline V gene are SNHLY and FYNNEI. V was cut by 2 bases and J by 4 bases, with 8 bases left in between.

The chain carries TRBV9 and TRBJ2-1, with D possibly matching TRBD1 (6 bases). V dropped 6 bases and J dropped 5 bases, with 18 bases sitting between them. This CDR3 is 15 amino acids long. Germline V CDR1 and CDR2: SGDLS, YYNGEE. CDR3 nucleotide sequence: TGTGCCAGCACCCCCGGGCAGGGGTCCAACAATGAGCAGTTCTTC. As protein: CASTPGQGSNNEQFF.

This clone was seen a single time. The rearrangement uses TRBV5-1 and TRBJ2-1; 11 bases agree with TRBD2. Per the germline V gene, CDR1 is SGHRS and CDR2 is YFSETQ. The CDR3 has 19 residues. After removal of 0 bases from V and 2 bases from J, the junction contained 10 bases not matched to a gene. The CDR3 region is CASSLAGSSGGRPYNEQFF. In nucleotides, the CDR3 is TGCGCCAGCAGCTTGGCCGGATCTAGCGGGGGGCGCCCCTACAATGAGCAGTTCTTC.

V gene TRBV6-1 combines with J gene TRBJ1-1; TRBD1 agrees at 8 bases. The CDR3 length is 12 residues. The J segment lost 11 bases and the V segment lost 6 bases, leaving 8 bases of the junction unmatched. The germline CDR1 and CDR2 sequences are MNHNS and SASEGT. The CDR3 nucleotides are TGTGCCAGCAGGGACAGGGAAGGGTCTGCTTTCTTT. Translating gives CASRDREGSAFF.

This clone turned up a few times. V and J are TRBV14 and TRBJ1-2, with TRBD1 matching over 9 bases. From germline, CDR1 is SGHDN and CDR2 FVKESK. Unmatched junction bases numbered 1, after V lost 5 bases and J lost 3 bases. This CDR3 region has 13 residues. In nucleotides, the CDR3 is TGTGCCAGCAGCGGGGACAGGGACTATGGCTACACCTTC. This gives the protein CASSGDRDYGYTF.

In this sample, this clone turned up once. This chain joins TRBV9 and TRBJ1-1; a weak D match, TRBD1 (5 bases). This CDR3 comprises 12 residues. Germline V gene sequence: CDR1 SGDLS, CDR2 YYNGEE. V was shortened by 0 bases and J by 7 bases, with 7 bases between the two germline ends. CDR3 bases: TGTGCCAGCAGCGTAGCAGGGTTTGAAGCTTTCTTT. Translated: CASSVAGFEAFF.

The chain joins TRBV6-1 to TRBJ1-2; D not resolved. V shed 8 bases and J shed 7 bases, with 11 bases lying between them. The CDR3 is made up of 11 amino acids. Per germline, CDR1 MNHNS and CDR2 SASEGT. The CDR3 spells CASALGSGYTF. CDR3 nucleotide sequence: TGTGCCAGCGCATTGGGCAGTGGCTACACCTTC.

This clone was counted only a few times. The V gene is TRBV9, the J gene TRBJ1-4; D is undetermined. Germline V gene sequence: CDR1 SGDLS, CDR2 YYNGEE. The germline V and J ends were trimmed by 0 bases and 7 bases, with 13 bases remaining between them. The CDR3 is 15 amino acids. The CDR3 DNA reads as TGTGCCAGCAGCGTAGGACCAGCCTGGAGTGAAAAACTGTTTTTT. Amino acid sequence: CASSVGPAWSEKLFF.